This passage covers 8 T cell receptor beta chains from one sample sequenced in a study of regulatory T cells in long-lasting Graves disease (dated by TCRdb to the early 2020s). What this sample's time point label stands for: newly diagnosed GD, antithyroid drugs for less than 3 months. For both TCR sequencing and RNA sequencing, RNA was extracted from PBMCs in TRIzol. Library creation used multiplex PCR. The sequencer was an Illumina HiSeq 4000. iRepertoire HTBI primers and Arm-PCR amplification of CDR3 regions were used to construct TCR beta libraries. In-frame beta chains were kept once TCRdb had trimmed the public reads at Q25 with fastp and called clones with MiXCR. Every CDR3 protein is listed once, alongside the most common genes and DNA of its rows. The sample contains around 230,000 distinct CDR3 sequences, around 16% of them found a single time. The ten largest clones add up to around 20% of the sample.

This specimen consisted of peripheral blood mononuclear cells (PBMCs), obtained at new diagnosis, from a patient treated with antithyroid drugs. The receptors stem from a female donor with Graves disease.

This clonotype was found many times. The CDR3 region has the DNA TGTGCCAGTAGGATTAGCGGCAACTACAATGAGCAGTTCTTC. Translated: CASRISGNYNEQFF. This sequence joins TRBV19 and TRBJ2-1, with a weak D call TRBD2 (6 bases). V was cut by 6 bases and J by 3 bases, with 12 bases left in between. The CDR3 length is 14 residues. Germline assignment: CDR1 LNHDA and CDR2 SQIVND (reference sequence).

In its sample, this clonotype was seen many times. The chain has TRBV20-1 and TRBJ1-1; tentatively, D is TRBD1 (5 bases). The CDR3 totals 12 residues. Germline CDR1 and CDR2: DFQATT and SNEGSKA (reference sequence). CDR3: CSTTGLNTEAFF. CDR3 nucleotides: TGCAGCACCACAGGCCTGAACACTGAAGCTTTCTTT.

This clonotype was detected many times. The chain is built from TRBV4-1 and TRBJ1-2; 9 bases align to TRBD1. Looked up from germline, CDR1 is MGHRA and CDR2 is YSYEKL. The CDR3 runs to 16 residues. The V gene end was trimmed by 4 bases and the J gene end by 0 bases; junction bases not matched to a gene: 6. The CDR3 bases are TGCGCCAGCAGCCCATTAACAGGGGGCCCTAACTATGGCTACACCTTC. Translating gives CASSPLTGGPNYGYTF.

J is TRBJ2-5 and V is TRBV5-1, with D hard to call. The length of the CDR3 is 15 residues. Germline-derived CDR1 and CDR2 are SGHRS and YFSETQ. V shed 2 bases and J shed 3 bases, with 14 bases lying between them. The CDR3 reads CASSLAYAKKETQYF. Written as DNA, the CDR3 is TGCGCCAGCAGCTTAGCGTATGCAAAAAAAGAGACCCAGTACTTC.

This clonotype was found many times. This chain uses TRBV27 with TRBJ1-4; tentative D call: TRBD1 (5 bases). CDR1 MNHEY and CDR2 SMNVEV come from the germline V gene (reference sequence). CDR3 size: 15 residues. Trimming took 3 bases from V and 1 from J, leaving 9 bases between them. In DNA, the CDR3 is TGTGCCAGCAGTTTTTGGGGGAAAACTAATGAAAAACTGTTTTTT. Protein sequence: CASSFWGKTNEKLFF.

This clonotype was recorded many times. This chain links TRBV27 with TRBJ1-5, with a weak D call TRBD1 (6 bases). The CDR3 spans 15 residues. Germline V gene data show CDR1 as MNHEY and CDR2 as SMNVEV (reference sequence). Trimming pared 5 bases from V and 5 bases from J, leaving 16 bases between. CDR3 region: CASSPRGGGYQPQHF. The CDR3 DNA is TGTGCCAGCAGTCCGCGGGGAGGGGGGTATCAGCCCCAGCATTTT.

Details on this clonotype: One base away lies a much larger clone, so this may be a sequencing read error. The chain combines TRBV11-2 with TRBJ1-2; the D is unclear. This CDR3 spans 14 amino acids. The V end was cut by 1 base, the J end by 8 bases, with 14 bases between. Germline V CDR1 and CDR2: SGHAT, FQNNGV. The CDR3 is CASSLGAEGWGYTF. The CDR3 coding sequence is TGTGCCAGCAGCTTAGGGGCAGAGGGCTGGGGCTACACCTTC.

This clonotype was seen just once. This rearrangement joins TRBV7-8 to TRBJ2-3, with D tentatively TRBD2 (5 bases). V dropped 5 bases and J dropped 2 bases, with 14 bases sitting between them. Germline V gene lookup returns CDR1 SGHVS and CDR2 FQNEAQ. CDR3 size: 15 residues. In nucleotides, the CDR3 is TGTGCCAGCAGCACCTTCGCCGGGAACACAGATACGCAGTATTTT. Translating it yields CASSTFAGNTDTQYF. Complete variable domain (other parts from reference TRBV7-8 and TRBJ2-3): GAGVSQSPRYKVAKRGQDVALRCDPISGHVSLFWYQQALGQGPEFLTYFQNEAQLDKSGLPSDRFFAERPEGSVSTLKIQRTQQEDSAVYLCASSTFAGNTDTQYFGPGTRLTVL.